The 14 T cell receptor beta chains presented below share a single source sample, sequenced in a study of cytomegalovirus exposure and HLA in healthy donors. The PCR made use of 60 Vbeta and 13 Jbeta primers. Some clones are missing from TCRdb's copy, which holds only in-frame ones; the method was immunoSEQ multiplex PCR. The table records about 140,000 clones, 70% to 85% of them present only once. The specimen was PBMCs. The source of these receptors is a woman aged 45-59 years in good health and CMV-seropositive.

The V gene is TRBV6-5, the J gene TRBJ2-1; no clear D. Germline V CDR1 and CDR2: MNHEY, SVGAGI. The CDR3 runs to 13 residues. V was clipped by 5 bases and J by 12 bases, with 17 bases between them. For the CDR3, the DNA is TGTGCCAGCAGTCGGCCCCCTCAGGTATGGCAGTTCTTC. Translating it yields CASSRPPQVWQFF.

The J gene is TRBJ2-5, the V gene TRBV19, with D uncertain. The J call may be incorrect, as the DNA end agrees better with TRBJ2-7. Germline V gene data show CDR1 as LNHDA and CDR2 as SQIVND (reference sequence). The CDR3 totals 13 residues. In nucleotides, the CDR3 is TGTGCCAGTAGTATCGGCAGAAACTACGAGCAGTACTTC. Protein product: CASSIGRNYEQYF.

The genes are TRBV9 and TRBJ1-2, with D unresolved. Per germline, CDR1 SGDLS and CDR2 YYNGEE. Between the trimmed V and J ends, which lost 4 bases and 2 bases, there was a span of 15 bases. The CDR3 extends over 15 amino acids. The CDR3 region has the DNA TGTGCCAGCAGCCCCCTCCCCATAGTAAACTATGGCTACACCTTC. The encoded protein is CASSPLPIVNYGYTF. Full variable domain (outside the CDR3, taken from reference TRBV9 and TRBJ1-2): DSGVTQTPKHLITATGQRVTLRCSPRSGDLSVYWYQQSLDQGLQFLIQYYNGEERAKGNILERFSAQQFPDLHSELNLSSLELGDSALYFCASSPLPIVNYGYTFGSGTRLTVV.

This clone has only a few counts. The CDR3 region has the DNA TGTGCCAGCAGTGAAATGGTCGGGGGAAGCACAGATACGCAGTATTTT. Translating it yields CASSEMVGGSTDTQYF. This chain uses TRBV2 with TRBJ2-3; TRBD2 is a possible D gene (6 bases). Germline V gene sequence: CDR1 SNHLY, CDR2 FYNNEI. The length of the CDR3 is 16 residues. Between the trimmed V and J ends, which lost 2 bases and 0 bases, there was a span of 12 bases.

The rearrangement links TRBV4-1 to TRBJ2-7, with TRBD1 matching over 7 bases. Germline V gene data show CDR1 as MGHRA and CDR2 as YSYEKL. The CDR3 runs 17 residues. Trimming cost V 1 base and J 1 base; bases outside gene matches: 10. CDR3 sequence (DNA): TGCGCCAGCAGCCAAGCCGCTGGCAGGGGGAGATCCTACGAGCAGTACTTC. This translates into CASSQAAGRGRSYEQYF.

This chain uses TRBV5-1 with TRBJ2-7; 9 positions match TRBD1. Germline V lookup: CDR1 SGHRS, CDR2 YFSETQ. After removal of 3 bases from V and 7 bases from J, the junction contained 11 bases not matched to a gene. The CDR3 is made up of 15 amino acids. As DNA, the CDR3 is TGCGCCAGCAGCTCCGGGACAGGGAGGCCAACTGAGCAGTACTTC. It specifies CASSSGTGRPTEQYF.

The chain combines TRBV19 with TRBJ2-2; TRBD1 is a possible D gene (6 bases). Germline V gene lookup returns CDR1 LNHDA and CDR2 SQIVND (reference sequence). The CDR3 has 16 residues. Trimming removed 4 bases at V and 0 bases at J, with 12 bases between. In DNA form, the CDR3 reads TGTGCCAGTAGTAGACAGGCCTTCGCGAACACCGGGGAGCTGTTTTTT. It encodes CASSRQAFANTGELFF. The complete variable domain, with remaining parts taken from reference TRBV19 and TRBJ2-2, reads DGGITQSPKYLFRKEGQNVTLSCEQNLNHDAMYWYRQDPGQGLRLIYYSQIVNDFQKGDIAEGYSVSREKKESFPLTVTSAQKNPTAFYLCASSRQAFANTGELFFGEGSRLTVL.

The chain links TRBV19 to TRBJ2-2; no firm D call. Germline V gene data show CDR1 as LNHDA and CDR2 as SQIVND (reference sequence). V lost 3 bases and J 7 bases, leaving 9 bases between the germline ends. The CDR3 sequence is 13 residues long. In nucleotides, the CDR3 is TGTGCCAGTAGTATCTTGTCCGGCGGGGAGCTGTTTTTT. It encodes CASSILSGGELFF.

The chain is built from TRBV11-3 and TRBJ2-2; 8 nucleotides agree with TRBD2. Trimming took 5 bases from V and 5 from J; bases not matched to a gene: 4. From germline, CDR1 is SGHNT and CDR2 YENEEA. The CDR3 length is 14 residues. CDR3 nucleotides: TGTGCCAGCAGCCCAACTAGCGGAACCGGGGAGCTGTTTTTT. Protein product: CASSPTSGTGELFF. Supplemented by reference TRBV11-3 and TRBJ2-2, the full variable domain reads EAGVVQSPRYKIIEKKQPVAFWCNPISGHNTLYWYLQNLGQGPELLIRYENEEAVDDSQLPKDRFSAERLKGVDSTLKIQPAELGDSAVYLCASSPTSGTGELFFGEGSRLTVL.

J is TRBJ2-5 and V is TRBV7-3, with TRBD1 as a possible D gene (5 bases). Between the trimmed V and J ends, which lost 1 base and 4 bases, there was a span of 13 bases. CDR1 and CDR2 from the germline V gene are SGHTA and FQGTGA. The length of the CDR3 is 15 residues. DNA of the CDR3: TGTGCCAGCAGCTTAAGTGGGGCCGACGGAGAGACCCAGTACTTC. Its translation is CASSLSGADGETQYF.

The V gene is TRBV15, the J gene TRBJ2-7; 12 bases are shared with TRBD1. Germline values: CDR1 LNHNV, CDR2 YYDKDF (reference sequence). Losses at the gene ends were 5 bases for V and 5 bases for J; bases not matched to a gene: 4. The CDR3 sequence is 14 residues long. The CDR3 DNA reads as TGTGCCACCAGCTCGGGACAGGGGGCCGACGAGCAGTACTTC. This encodes CATSSGQGADEQYF.

The chain employs TRBV29-1 and TRBJ2-5, with TRBD1 identical over 7 bases. Germline V gene lookup returns CDR1 SQVTM and CDR2 ANQGSEA. The ends lost 6 bases at V and 5 bases at J; junction bases unmatched: 9. The CDR3 is 13 residues long. The DNA of the CDR3 is TGCAGCGTCTATGACAGGGCCAGCGAGACCCAGTACTTC. This codes for CSVYDRASETQYF.

The J gene is TRBJ2-5, the V gene TRBV25-1; TRBD1 matches 9 bases. J gave up 5 bases and V 6 bases, and 10 bases lay outside the gene matches. Germline V gene lookup returns CDR1 MGHDK and CDR2 SYGVNS. This CDR3 has 15 amino acids. CDR3 in amino acids: CASSIAGTGRETQYF. The CDR3 bases are TGTGCCAGCAGCATAGCCGGGACAGGGCGGGAGACCCAGTACTTC. Variable domain in full (rest from reference TRBV25-1 and TRBJ2-5): EADIYQTPRYLVIGTGKKITLECSQTMGHDKMYWYQQDPGMELHLIHYSYGVNSTEKGDLSSESTVSRIRTEHFPLTLESARPSHTSQYLCASSIAGTGRETQYFGPGTRLLVL.

The rearrangement joins TRBV2 to TRBJ2-3; perhaps TRBD2 as D (7 bases). The germline V and J ends were trimmed by 6 bases and 8 bases, with 12 bases remaining between them. This CDR3 has 12 amino acids. Germline V CDR1 and CDR2: SNHLY, FYNNEI. CDR3 residues: CASRTRGGTQYF. In DNA form, the CDR3 reads TGTGCCAGCAGGACGAGGGGGGGTACGCAGTATTTT.